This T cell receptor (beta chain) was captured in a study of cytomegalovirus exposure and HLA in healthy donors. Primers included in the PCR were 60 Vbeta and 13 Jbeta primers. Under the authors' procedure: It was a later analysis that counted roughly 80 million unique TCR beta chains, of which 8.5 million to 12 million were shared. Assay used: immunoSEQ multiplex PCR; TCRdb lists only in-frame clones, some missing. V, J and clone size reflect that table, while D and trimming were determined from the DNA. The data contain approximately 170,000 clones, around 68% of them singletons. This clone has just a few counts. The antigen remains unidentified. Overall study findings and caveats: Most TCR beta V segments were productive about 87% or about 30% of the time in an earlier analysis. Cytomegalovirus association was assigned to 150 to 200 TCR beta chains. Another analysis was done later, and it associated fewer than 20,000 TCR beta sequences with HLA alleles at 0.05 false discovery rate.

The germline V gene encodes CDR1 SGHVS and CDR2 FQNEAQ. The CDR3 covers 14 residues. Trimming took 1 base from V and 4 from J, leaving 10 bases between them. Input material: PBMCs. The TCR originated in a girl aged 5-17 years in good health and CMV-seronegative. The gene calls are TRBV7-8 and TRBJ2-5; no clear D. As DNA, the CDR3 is TGTGCCAGCAGCTTAGGGAGCAGAGGAGAGACCCAGTACTTC. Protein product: CASSLGSRGETQYF. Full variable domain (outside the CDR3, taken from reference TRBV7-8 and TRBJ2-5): GAGVSQSPRYKVAKRGQDVALRCDPISGHVSLFWYQQALGQGPEFLTYFQNEAQLDKSGLPSDRFFAERPEGSVSTLKIQRTQQEDSAVYLCASSLGSRGETQYFGPGTRLLVL.